These 26 T cell receptor beta chains originate from one sample sequenced in a study of cytomegalovirus exposure and HLA in healthy donors. With 60 Vbeta and 13 Jbeta primers, the PCR was carried out. Profiled with immunoSEQ multiplex PCR; TCRdb holds only in-frame clones, not every one. The sample has 150,000 to 200,000 clones; around 81% are singletons. The sequencing sample was made of PBMCs. The source is a woman in her thirties in good health and CMV-seropositive.

The rearrangement links TRBV7-2 to TRBJ1-6, with 7 bases aligning to TRBD1. Germline loops: CDR1 SGHTA, CDR2 FQGNSA. The trim removed 2 bases at V and 10 bases at J, leaving 2 bases unmatched. CDR3 length equals 13 residues. The CDR3 region has the DNA TGTGCCAGCAGCTTATACAGGGGATCACCCCTCCACTTT. Its translation: CASSLYRGSPLHF.

About this clone: Its ends do not fully match the called genes, so a read error is possible. The same CDR3 arises from other DNA sequences in this sample as well. The V call is TRBV9, the J call TRBJ1-1, with TRBD1 as a possible D gene (6 bases). This CDR3 is 14 amino acids long. Germline assignment: CDR1 SGDLS and CDR2 YYNGEE. The CDR3 sequence is CASSVAGAGTEAFF. DNA of the CDR3: TGTGCCAGCAGCGTAGCAGGGGCAGGTACTGAAGCCTTCTTT.

V and J are TRBV28 and TRBJ1-2; no clear D. The CDR3 consists of 17 residues. CDR1 is MDHEN and CDR2 is SYDVKM in the germline V gene. V lost 5 bases to trimming and J lost 0 bases, with 19 bases between them. The CDR3 bases are TGTGCCAGCAGTCCAGGTTCTACCCCTTTAGCTAACTATGGCTACACCTTC. It is translated as CASSPGSTPLANYGYTF.

The chain joins TRBV6-6 to TRBJ1-1; 7 nucleotides align to TRBD1. CDR1 MNHNY and CDR2 SVGAGI come from the germline V gene (reference sequence). The V and J ends lost 6 bases and 1 base, in that order; junction bases with no gene match: 8. This CDR3 is 15 amino acids long. CDR3 nucleotide sequence: TGTGCCAGCAGCCTTGACAGGGATGGGAACACTGAAGCTTTCTTT. Protein sequence: CASSLDRDGNTEAFF.

This clone was picked up a small number of times. Here the CDR3 DNA reads TGTGCCAGCAGTGCCATCAGGGGCGATTACAATGAGCAGTTCTTC. Translating gives CASSAIRGDYNEQFF. The chain is built from TRBV6-1 and TRBJ2-1; TRBD1 is a possible D gene (6 bases). CDR1 and CDR2 (germline): MNHNS, SASEGT. V gave up 4 bases and J gave up 4 bases, with 14 bases separating them. CDR3 size: 15 residues.

The chain is built from TRBV30 and TRBJ1-2, with 11 bases that match TRBD1. Trimming took 2 bases from V and 7 from J; bases not matched to a gene: 18. Germline V gene lookup returns CDR1 GTSNPN and CDR2 SVGIG (reference sequence). This CDR3 has 18 residues. DNA for the CDR3: TGTGCCTGGAGTCGAGAAGGACAGGGGGCCTCCTTAGGGGGTGGCTACACCTTC. This codes for CAWSREGQGASLGGGYTF.

The genes are TRBV30 and TRBJ1-4; weak D call: TRBD1 (5 bases). Trimming pared 2 bases from V and 5 bases from J, leaving 12 bases between. The CDR3 runs 14 residues. From germline, CDR1 is GTSNPN and CDR2 SVGIG (reference sequence). DNA of the CDR3: TGTGCCTGGAGTTTGACAGAGGCGAATGAAAAACTGTTTTTT. It translates to CAWSLTEANEKLFF. The full variable domain, in which reference TRBV30 and TRBJ1-4 provide the parts outside the CDR3, is SQTIHQWPATLVQPVGSPLSLECTVEGTSNPNLYWYRQAAGRGLQLLFYSVGIGQISSEVPQNLSASRPQDRQFILSSKKLLLSDSGFYLCAWSLTEANEKLFFGSGTQLSVL.

The V and J genes are TRBV5-1 and TRBJ1-3; D is ambiguous. V lost 1 base and J 0 bases, leaving 8 bases between the germline ends. CDR1 and CDR2 (germline): SGHRS, YFSETQ. This CDR3 comprises 15 residues. This chain's CDR3 is CASSLYESSGNTIYF. The CDR3 coding sequence is TGCGCCAGCAGCTTGTACGAGAGCTCTGGAAACACCATATATTTT.

This chain links TRBV28 with TRBJ2-1, with 12 bases identical to TRBD2. Trimming took 2 bases from V and 8 from J; bases not matched to a gene: 4. The CDR3 has 15 amino acids. Germline-derived CDR1 and CDR2 are MDHEN and SYDVKM. The CDR3: CASSLRLAGAHEQFF. The CDR3, as DNA: TGTGCCAGCAGTTTAAGACTAGCGGGGGCTCATGAGCAGTTCTTC.

The chain links TRBV4-3 to TRBJ2-4; the D is unclear. CDR1 is LGHNA and CDR2 is YSLEER in the germline V gene. V was clipped by 11 bases and J by 0 bases, with 23 bases between them. The CDR3 is 17 residues long. Here the CDR3 reads CAFHPRPRRLAKNIQYF. The CDR3 DNA follows: TGCGCCTTTCACCCCAGACCTAGACGACTAGCCAAAAACATTCAGTACTTC.

This clone was seen more than once but under ten times. The chain uses TRBV5-4 and TRBJ1-2; a possible D gene is TRBD1 (5 bases). Germline values: CDR1 SGHNT, CDR2 YYREEE (reference sequence). Trimming took off 3 bases at V and 4 bases at J, with 16 bases between the two ends. The CDR3 has 15 residues. DNA for the CDR3: TGTGCCAGCAGCTATCGGGGGGACGGCACCTATGGCTACACCTTC. Its translation is CASSYRGDGTYGYTF.

The chain combines TRBV29-1 with TRBJ1-2; 7 bases map to TRBD1. The CDR3 is 13 residues long. With 3 bases clipped from V and 5 bases from J, the junction kept 6 bases outside the gene matches. The germline gives CDR1 SQVTM, CDR2 ANQGSEA. The CDR3 spells CSVDAQGFYGYTF. The CDR3, as DNA: TGCAGCGTTGACGCACAGGGGTTTTATGGCTACACCTTC.

The V call is TRBV5-4, the J call TRBJ2-7; 9 bases match TRBD2. From germline, CDR1 is SGHNT and CDR2 YYREEE (reference sequence). J was trimmed by 3 bases and V by 4 bases; bases with no gene match: 11. The CDR3 has 16 amino acids. In DNA form, the CDR3 reads TGTGCCAGCAGCGGGACTAGCAGGAGTGATGTCTACGAGCAGTACTTC. It translates to CASSGTSRSDVYEQYF.

The J gene is TRBJ1-6, the V gene TRBV28; tentatively, D is TRBD1 (5 bases). V lost 6 bases and J 7 bases, leaving 16 bases between the germline ends. Per germline, CDR1 MDHEN and CDR2 SYDVKM. The CDR3 extends over 15 amino acids. The CDR3 region is CASSPGTPGNSPLHF. For the CDR3, the DNA is TGTGCCAGCAGCCCCGGGACTCCAGGGAATTCACCCCTCCACTTT.

The chain uses TRBV2 and TRBJ1-2; D is unresolved. Trimming left V 1 base short and J 6 bases short, with 9 bases between. The germline V gene has CDR1 SNHLY and CDR2 FYNNEI. CDR3 size: 13 residues. The CDR3, as DNA: TGTGCCAGCAGTGAAGATCGGTTGGATGGCTACACCTTC. Its protein is CASSEDRLDGYTF.

This clone was counted between two and nine times. The chain joins TRBV5-4 to TRBJ2-7, with 7 bases identical to TRBD1. The J segment lost 3 bases and the V segment lost 5 bases, leaving 14 bases of the junction unmatched. Germline V CDR1 and CDR2: SGHNT, YYREEE (reference sequence). This CDR3 is 16 amino acids long. CDR3 sequence (DNA): TGTGCCAGCAGTTCGCCGACAGGGAAAGGAGACTACGAGCAGTACTTC. Translated, it gives CASSSPTGKGDYEQYF.

The chain has TRBV6-5 and TRBJ1-1; 8 bases are a match to TRBD1. The CDR3 contains 14 residues. The V gene end was trimmed by 6 bases and the J gene end by 2 bases; junction bases not matched to a gene: 5. CDR1 and CDR2 from the germline V gene are MNHEY and SVGAGI. The CDR3 nucleotides are TGTGCCAGCAGAACAGGACAGGGAAACACTGAAGCTTTCTTT. Protein: CASRTGQGNTEAFF.

The count of this clone is one. This CDR3 is CASRADYSDYTF. DNA for the CDR3: TGTGCCAGCAGGGCGGACTATAGCGACTACACCTTC. The rearrangement links TRBV2 to TRBJ1-2; D unresolved. This CDR3 spans 12 amino acids. Looked up from germline, CDR1 is SNHLY and CDR2 is FYNNEI. With 6 bases removed from V and 10 bases from J, the gap between germline ends came to 15 bases.

As DNA, the CDR3 is TGTGCCAGCAGTTCAGGGTTGTCCACAGATACGCAGTATTTT. This codes for CASSSGLSTDTQYF. V is TRBV6-5 and J is TRBJ2-3; TRBD1 might be the D (5 bases). Between the trimmed V and J ends, which lost 4 bases and 2 bases, there was a span of 10 bases. The CDR3 is 14 amino acids. Germline V lookup: CDR1 MNHEY, CDR2 SVGAGI.

This rearrangement joins TRBV7-2 to TRBJ2-3, with D possibly TRBD1 on 5 matching bases. Germline-derived CDR1 and CDR2 are SGHTA and FQGNSA. V gave up 5 bases and J gave up 3 bases, with 15 bases separating them. The CDR3 has 15 residues. CDR3 DNA: TGTGCCAGCAGCCTTCAGGGCTTTGAAACAGATACGCAGTATTTT. Its protein product is CASSLQGFETDTQYF.

V and J are TRBV19 and TRBJ2-4; 7 nucleotides match TRBD1. The CDR3 spans 14 residues. Per the germline V gene, CDR1 is LNHDA and CDR2 is SQIVND (reference sequence). With V trimmed by 3 bases and J by 5 bases, 4 bases remained unmatched. The CDR3 loop is CASSIAGTENIQYF. Here the CDR3 DNA reads TGTGCCAGTAGTATTGCCGGGACAGAAAACATTCAGTACTTC.

The chain combines TRBV15 with TRBJ2-7; 9 bases match TRBD1. V dropped 5 bases and J dropped 4; count of bases not matched to a gene: 3. Germline V gene sequence: CDR1 LNHNV, CDR2 YYDKDF (reference sequence). The CDR3 runs to 13 residues. CDR3 loop: CATSRDRVYEQYF. In nucleotides, the CDR3 is TGTGCCACCAGCCGGGACAGGGTTTACGAGCAGTACTTC.

Details on this clone: Other DNA sequences in this specimen translate into the identical CDR3. CDR3 amino acids: CASSVDGRAAGELFF. The CDR3 DNA reads TGTGCCAGCAGCGTAGATGGCAGGGCTGCCGGGGAGCTGTTTTTT. This chain links TRBV9 with TRBJ2-2; D may be TRBD1 (5 bases). The V and J ends lost 0 bases and 6 bases respectively, with 12 bases between them. Germline V CDR1 and CDR2: SGDLS, YYNGEE. The CDR3 is 15 amino acids.

This clone was recorded once. The V and J genes are TRBV7-8 and TRBJ1-1; TRBD1 matches at 8 bases. The germline CDR1 and CDR2 sequences are SGHVS and FQNEAQ. The V segment lost 5 bases and the J segment 4 bases; nucleotides outside the gene matches: 6. CDR3 length: 14 amino acids. The CDR3 is CASSPDRGGTEAFF. The CDR3 nucleotides read TGTGCCAGCAGCCCCGACAGGGGCGGCACTGAAGCTTTCTTT.

The chain uses TRBV28 and TRBJ1-4, with D possibly matching TRBD1 (6 bases). V dropped 5 bases and J dropped 2 bases, with 15 bases sitting between them. Germline V gene sequence: CDR1 MDHEN, CDR2 SYDVKM. CDR3 length equals 16 residues. CDR3 sequence: CASSRYRASTNEKLFF. The CDR3 DNA sequence: TGTGCCAGCAGTCGATACAGGGCCAGCACTAATGAAAAACTGTTTTTT.

A few counts support this clone. This chain joins TRBV27 and TRBJ1-1, with 8 bases that match TRBD1. CDR3 length: 14 amino acids. The V and J ends lost 3 bases and 3 bases, in that order; junction bases with no gene match: 3. Germline CDR1 MNHEY, CDR2 SMNVEV (reference sequence). CDR3 loop: CASSLGTGYTEAFF. The CDR3 DNA is TGTGCCAGCAGTTTGGGGACAGGCTACACTGAAGCTTTCTTT.